These T cell receptor beta chains were read from a single sample in a study of identical twins. Via MiXCR, TCRdb re-called the 5' RACE reads, giving one row per CDR3 protein. The table records 350,000 to 400,000 distinct CDR3 sequences, 9% to 10% of them present only once. The sample consisted of naive T cells sorted from blood. The receptors here all came from a woman in her fifties or sixties in good health. The CDR3 runs from the conserved cysteine through the conserved F or W. The D gene is left open where the match is weak. For some rows the clone size is stated as once, few or many, or as a class when expanded; others skip it.

-,TRBV7-2,TRBJ2-1,-,CASSPSHEQFF,TGTGCCAGCAGCCCCTCCCATGAGCAGTTCTTC
-,TRBV2,TRBJ1-3,many,CASSLDSLSGNTIYF,TGTGCCAGCAGTCTGGACAGCCTCTCTGGAAACACCATATATTTT
-,TRBV12-3/TRBV12-4,TRBJ1-2,-,CASRTRKAPGGYTF,TGTGCCAGCAGAACCAGGAAGGCCCCGGGCGGCTACACCTTC
TRBD2,TRBV12-3/TRBV12-4,TRBJ2-1,few,CASIGRAGVNNEQFF,TGTGCCAGCATCGGTCGAGCGGGAGTCAACAATGAGCAGTTCTTC
-,TRBV18,TRBJ2-5,-,CASSRPGTTGIETQYF,TGTGCCAGCTCACGACCTGGGACAACAGGAATAGAGACCCAGTACTTC
-,TRBV5-1,TRBJ2-1,-,CASLGRDNEQFF,TGCGCCAGCTTGGGGCGGGACAATGAGCAGTTCTTC
-,TRBV25-1,TRBJ1-5,-,CASMRAQPQHF,TGTGCCAGCATGAGGGCTCAGCCCCAGCATTTT
TRBD2,TRBV5-5,TRBJ2-3,many,CASSSYELAGGADTQYF,TGTGCCAGCAGCTCCTACGAGCTAGCGGGAGGAGCGGATACGCAGTATTTT
TRBD1,TRBV27,TRBJ2-7,few,CASSLRGQGAREQYF,TGTGCCAGCAGTTTAAGGGGACAGGGGGCTCGGGAGCAGTACTTC
TRBD1,TRBV29-1,TRBJ1-2,-,CSDGTEYGYTF,TGCAGCGACGGGACAGAGTATGGCTACACCTTC
TRBD2,TRBV6-2/TRBV6-3,TRBJ2-7,-,CAGRRRGQSGMYEQYF,TGTGCCGGCAGACGCCGGGGTCAGAGCGGGATGTACGAGCAGTACTTC
-,TRBV11-2,TRBJ2-1,many,CASSPPDSGNEQFF,TGTGCCAGCAGCCCCCCTGACAGCGGCAATGAGCAGTTCTTC
-,TRBV29-1,TRBJ2-5,many,CSAEGHPWETQYF,TGCAGCGCCGAGGGACACCCTTGGGAGACCCAGTACTTC
TRBD2,TRBV7-8,TRBJ2-5,few,CASRVTSVSETQYF,TGTGCCAGCAGGGTGACTAGCGTGAGTGAGACCCAGTACTTC
-,TRBV27,TRBJ2-7,few,CASSLSRGAPTYEQYF,TGTGCCAGCAGTTTATCCCGAGGGGCCCCCACCTACGAGCAGTACTTC
-,TRBV12-3/TRBV12-4,TRBJ2-1,many,CASSLGALSYNEQFF,TGTGCCAGCAGTTTAGGGGCACTATCCTACAATGAGCAGTTCTTC
-,TRBV29-1,TRBJ2-3,many,CSVEVGSDTQYF,TGCAGCGTTGAAGTGGGCTCAGATACGCAGTATTTT
-,TRBV12-3/TRBV12-4,TRBJ2-3,-,CASTQRVLAQYF,TGTGCCAGCACCCAAAGGGTGTTGGCGCAGTATTTT
TRBD2,TRBV28,TRBJ2-3,-,CASSRLAISTDTQYF,TGTGCCAGCAGTCGACTAGCGATAAGCACAGATACGCAGTATTTT
-,TRBV5-1,TRBJ2-7,many,CASSGGGNIESYEQYF,TGCGCCAGCAGCGGGGGGGGCAACATCGAGTCCTACGAGCAGTACTTC
-,TRBV11-1,TRBJ2-2,many,CASSSRGSGANTGSCFF,-
-,TRBV3-1,TRBJ1-1,many,CASSHEGSAFAEAFF,TGTGCCAGCAGCCACGAGGGTTCGGCGTTTGCAGAAGCTTTCTTT
-,TRBV12-3/TRBV12-4,TRBJ1-1,-,CASSHARRGFGGRDTEAFF,TGTGCCAGCAGCCACGCGCGAAGGGGGTTTGGGGGAAGAGACACTGAAGCTTTCTTT
-,TRBV19,TRBJ1-5,few,CASSIQGEQPQHF,TGTGCCAGTAGTATACAGGGCGAGCAGCCCCAGCATTTT
-,TRBV5-1,TRBJ2-1,many,CASSPPLASSYNEQFF,TGCGCCAGCAGCCCTCCGCTAGCGAGCTCCTACAATGAGCAGTTCTTC
-,TRBV27,TRBJ2-1,-,CASSPLVNNEQFF,TGTGCCAGCAGTCCTCTAGTAAACAATGAGCAGTTCTTC
-,TRBV5-1,TRBJ2-2,-,CASSLVSGNTGELFF,TGCGCCAGCAGCTTGGTTAGCGGGAACACCGGGGAGCTGTTTTTT
-,TRBV10-2,TRBJ2-5,-,CASSEPGGLWYQETQYF,TGCGCCAGCAGTGAGCCTGGGGGCCTCTGGTACCAAGAGACCCAGTACTTC
TRBD1,TRBV14,TRBJ1-5,few,CASSRTGLQPQHF,TGTGCCAGCAGCCGGACAGGGTTACAGCCCCAGCATTTT
-,TRBV7-9,TRBJ2-7,-,CASSSGQYYEQYF,TGTGCCAGCAGCTCTGGACAGTACTACGAGCAGTACTTC
-,TRBV9,TRBJ1-1,-,CASSGPKTEAFF,TGTGCCAGCAGTGGCCCGAAGACTGAAGCTTTCTTT
-,TRBV29-1,TRBJ1-2,-,CSVEERRGLYGYTF,TGCAGCGTTGAAGAACGGCGGGGCCTCTATGGCTACACCTTC
-,TRBV20-1,TRBJ2-2,once,CSARDGGRLNTGELFF,TGCAGTGCTAGAGATGGAGGCAGGCTGAACACCGGGGAGCTGTTTTTT
-,TRBV28,TRBJ1-4,many,CASRAQGGNEKLFF,TGTGCCAGCAGGGCACAGGGTGGTAATGAAAAACTGTTTTTT
-,TRBV27,TRBJ2-6,few,CASSFQGSRTGANVLTF,TGTGCCAGCAGTTTTCAGGGCAGTCGGACTGGGGCCAACGTCCTGACTTTC
-,TRBV20-1,TRBJ2-2,many,CSASRLASGELFF,TGCAGTGCTAGCCGCTTGGCTAGCGGGGAGCTGTTTTTT
-,TRBV20-1,TRBJ2-3,many,CSVREGIRTQYF,TGCAGTGTCCGGGAAGGCATCAGGACGCAGTATTTT
-,TRBV5-1,TRBJ2-6,-,CASSLGGGLSSGANVLTF,TGCGCCAGCAGCTTGGGGGGGGGCCTTAGCTCTGGGGCCAACGTCCTGACTTTC
-,TRBV5-1,TRBJ2-7,many,CASSSTSYEQYF,TGCGCCAGCAGTTCTACCTCCTACGAGCAGTACTTC
TRBD2,TRBV7-6,TRBJ2-7,-,CASSLIAGAPTEQYF,TGTGCCAGCAGCCTAATAGCGGGAGCCCCGACCGAGCAGTACTTC
-,TRBV10-3,TRBJ2-2,-,CAITGKNTGELFF,TGTGCCATCACGGGGAAGAACACCGGGGAGCTGTTTTTT
-,TRBV4-1,TRBJ2-5,few,CASSQENQETQYF,TGCGCCAGCAGCCAAGAAAATCAAGAGACCCAGTACTTC
TRBD2,TRBV10-3,TRBJ2-1,-,CATLLRENSYNEQFF,TGTGCCACACTTTTGCGGGAGAATTCCTACAATGAGCAGTTCTTC
-,TRBV12-3/TRBV12-4,TRBJ1-2,-,CASSGGGLGYTF,TGTGCCAGCAGTGGGGGGGGGCTGGGCTACACCTTC
TRBD2,TRBV6-5,TRBJ2-2,-,CATIGGSNTGELFF,TGTGCCACCATCGGGGGGTCGAACACCGGGGAGCTGTTTTTT
-,TRBV20-1,TRBJ2-5,many,CSARDGGGGTQYF,TGCAGTGCTAGAGATGGGGGCGGGGGGACCCAGTACTTC
TRBD2,TRBV9,TRBJ2-1,many,CASSDRRGSGNYNEQFF,TGTGCCAGCAGCGACCGACGCGGTAGCGGGAATTACAATGAGCAGTTCTTC
-,TRBV4-1,TRBJ2-3,few,CASSQGIVKSTDTQYF,TGCGCCAGCAGCCAAGGGATAGTTAAAAGCACAGATACGCAGTATTTT
-,TRBV12-3/TRBV12-4,TRBJ2-5,-,CASSFLTSEETQYF,TGTGCCAGCAGTTTCCTAACTAGTGAAGAGACCCAGTACTTC
-,TRBV29-1,TRBJ1-1,many,CSSSGAVANTEAFF,TGCAGCTCAAGCGGGGCCGTAGCAAACACTGAAGCTTTCTTT
-,TRBV20-1,TRBJ2-3,few,CSASGMTDTQYF,TGCAGTGCTAGCGGGATGACAGATACGCAGTATTTT
TRBD1,TRBV5-5,TRBJ2-6,-,CASSISTGNSGANVLTF,TGTGCCAGCAGCATTTCGACAGGGAACTCTGGGGCCAACGTCCTGACTTTC
TRBD2,TRBV4-1,TRBJ2-1,many,CASSPGLGSYNEQFF,TGCGCCAGCAGCCCGGGACTAGGGTCCTACAATGAGCAGTTCTTC
-,TRBV7-6,TRBJ1-1,many,CASSLVGGNEAFF,TGTGCCAGCAGCTTAGTGGGAGGGAATGAAGCTTTCTTT
TRBD2,TRBV2,TRBJ2-1,few,CASSASLAGGYQFF,TGTGCCAGCAGCGCGAGCCTAGCGGGAGGATATCAGTTCTTC
-,TRBV5-1,TRBJ2-1,-,CASSLRQGGNEQFF,TGCGCCAGCAGCTTAAGGCAGGGGGGAAATGAGCAGTTCTTC
-,TRBV12-3/TRBV12-4,TRBJ1-3,-,CASSLVVGERSGNTIYF,TGTGCCAGCAGTTTAGTGGTTGGGGAGCGATCTGGAAACACCATATATTTT
-,TRBV11-1,TRBJ2-7,few,CASSEGPFVRF,TGTGCCAGCAGCGAGGGACCCTTCGTGAGGTTC
TRBD2,TRBV11-2,TRBJ2-1,-,CASSFGTSGRGSYNEQFF,TGTGCCAGCAGCTTCGGGACTAGCGGGAGAGGGTCCTACAATGAGCAGTTCTTC